The source of this T cell receptor (beta chain) is a study of T cell responses to AZD1222 COVID-19 vaccine. The study, taken as a whole, reports: Baseline seropositives among AZD1222 recipients totaled only five to seven.

Here immunoSEQ multiplex PCR was the method, and the copy in TCRdb shows in-frame clones only, minus some. The top ten hold approximately 5.2% of the sample, which has 45,000 to 65,000 clones, nearly 80% seen once. A single count supports this clone. Its antigen is undetermined. In germline, CDR1 is ENHRY, CDR2 SYGVKD. This CDR3 region has 12 residues. Trimming removed 0 bases from V and 8 bases from J, with 4 bases in between. Sequencing used peripheral blood, obtained 28 days after the second AZD1222 dose. The source is an adult who received the AZD1222 COVID-19 vaccine. This chain uses TRBV10-3 with TRBJ1-4; D remains unclear. As DNA, the CDR3 is TGTGCCATCAGTGAGTCGAAGGAAAAACTGTTTTTT. Its translation is CAISESKEKLFF.